This note documents a single T cell receptor beta chain sequence. Its antigen has not been determined. One base away there is no much larger clone; base qualities are not given. The source of the sample is a study of identical twins (dated by TCRdb to 2016 to 2017). The study in broad terms: TCR alpha and beta repertoires from monozygotic twins, unrelated adults of various ages and cord blood were deep-sequenced to test whether fetal clonotypes persist. To rule out contamination, the twin experiments were replicated at different times with different library preparation protocols. What the research found in general, with its limitations: Out-of-frame TCR alpha sharing in monozygotic twins was systematically underestimated by recombination models, whereas sharing between unrelated individuals was in agreement with the recombination models. Zero-insertion analyses could be partly confounded by invariant T cells such as MAIT and iNKT, though diverse VJ usage argued against such confounding for most clonotypes. Out-of-frame TCR alpha sequences shared between twins showed an excess of low generation-probability sequences compared with coincidental sharing between unrelated individuals. Abundant cord blood beta clonotypes carried fewer insertions; young adult naive repertoires showed a weaker similar trend, while memory repertoires showed none. Because the same donors could not be followed over many years, the conclusions depended on cross-sectional statistical analysis. Excess twin sharing in beta out-of-frame sequences was weaker because fewer shared sequences lowered the signal-to-noise ratio.

Only healthy Caucasian donors were included. Miltenyi CD45RO+ enrichment and human naive T-cell isolation kits were used to isolate memory (CD45RO+) and naive T cells from PBMC. The library was made by 5' RACE. Sequencing relied on an Illumina HiSeq 2000. A universal primer binding site was added through template switching, and the final cDNA carried a unique molecular identifier so that TCR cDNA molecules could be counted accurately. Specific primers in the conserved constant-segment region were used to synthesize first-strand cDNA for the TCR alpha and beta chains. To control for contamination, each cDNA library was double barcoded with a SMART-Mk sample barcode plus Illumina barcodes. TruSeq adapter sequences, together with Illumina sample barcodes, were added in two successive PCR steps. Sequencing of the TCR alpha and beta cDNA libraries was done on the Illumina HiSeq platform using custom primers. As for the authors' bioinformatics: MiGEC processed the raw reads to extract unique molecular identifiers, while MiXCR was used to determine the CDR3 positions. For each individual, recombination models were inferred using an EM algorithm with the repgenHMM and IGoR tools. The tcR package in R was used for shared clonotype analysis, with sharing normalized by the product of cloneset sizes. To study raw recombination without the effects of thymic and clonal selection, out-of-frame nonproductive sequences were analyzed. Clones were called with MiXCR by TCRdb after fastp trimmed the public reads at Q25, and only in-frame beta chains were retained. All rows with the same CDR3 protein become a single entry with the most common DNA and genes. The V and J calls here are based on TCRdb, not the publication. This sample has about 240,000 distinct CDR3 sequences in its table, and under 12% of those were observed once. The ten largest account for approximately 11% of the sample.

The CDR3 measures 15 amino acids from cysteine to phenylalanine. The only DNA kept is the CDR3, 45 bases in frame from the first base. Ends trimmed: V by 0 bases, J by 5 bases; bases unmatched to a gene: 6. The germline V gene specifies ENHRY as CDR1 and SYGVKD as CDR2. This receptor was identified in a man aged 45-65 years in good health. The rearrangement combines TRBV10-3 with TRBJ2-5, with 7 bases in between that match TRBD1. What was sequenced was memory T cells sorted from blood. The sample's cell subset or site label, in plain terms: CD45RO+ enriched T cells. At the DNA level, the sequence is TGTGCCATCAGTGAGTCGAGGGGGCCGGGGGAGACCCAGTACTTC. It translates to CAISESRGPGETQYF.